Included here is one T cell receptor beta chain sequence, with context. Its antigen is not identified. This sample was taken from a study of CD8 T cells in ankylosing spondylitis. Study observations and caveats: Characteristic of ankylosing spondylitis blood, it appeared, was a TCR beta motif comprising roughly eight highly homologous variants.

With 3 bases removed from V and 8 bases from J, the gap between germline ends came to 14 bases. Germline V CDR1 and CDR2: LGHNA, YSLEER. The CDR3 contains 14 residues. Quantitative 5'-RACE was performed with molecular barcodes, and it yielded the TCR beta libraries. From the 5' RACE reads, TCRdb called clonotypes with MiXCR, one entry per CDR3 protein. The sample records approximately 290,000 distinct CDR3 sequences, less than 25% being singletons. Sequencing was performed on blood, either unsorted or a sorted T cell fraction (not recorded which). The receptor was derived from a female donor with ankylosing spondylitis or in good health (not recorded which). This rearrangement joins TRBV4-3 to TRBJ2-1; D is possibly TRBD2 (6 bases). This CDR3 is CASSQGLGSDEQFF. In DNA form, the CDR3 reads TGCGCCAGCAGCCAGGGACTGGGTAGCGATGAGCAGTTCTTC.